The 10 T cell receptor beta chains given below trace back to one sample, sequenced in a study of T cell responses to AZD1222 COVID-19 vaccine. Method: immunoSEQ multiplex PCR; TCRdb's copy keeps in-frame clones and lacks some. Found here are some 80,000 clones, roughly 88% of them singletons; the top ten hold over 8%. The sequencing used peripheral blood, collected 28 days after the second dose of the MenACWY control vaccine. These receptors originate from an adult who received the MenACWY meningococcal vaccine as a control.

The chain joins TRBV28 to TRBJ1-5; D unclear. The CDR3 sequence is 14 residues long. The germline V and J ends were trimmed by 7 bases and 8 bases, with 18 bases remaining between them. Looked up from germline, CDR1 is MDHEN and CDR2 is SYDVKM. CDR3 loop: CASTSRGRGEPQHF. CDR3 nucleotide sequence: TGTGCCAGCACTTCCCGTGGCCGTGGGGAGCCCCAGCATTTT.

The chain has TRBV19 and TRBJ1-2; D uncertain. V was trimmed by 4 bases and J by 8 bases, leaving 20 bases between them. This CDR3 has 15 amino acids. Germline CDR1 and CDR2: LNHDA and SQIVND (reference sequence). CDR3 nucleotides: TGTGCCAGTAGTACTCGATTAACTCCAACTGCGGGCTACACCTTC. This translates into CASSTRLTPTAGYTF.

J is TRBJ2-3 and V is TRBV27, with D perhaps TRBD1 or TRBD2 (5 bases each). This CDR3 region has 15 residues. CDR1 is MNHEY and CDR2 is SMNVEV in the germline V gene (reference sequence). Trimming stripped 3 bases from V and 2 bases from J, with 12 bases between. The CDR3 loop is CASSLGVGFTDTQYF. CDR3 sequence (DNA): TGTGCCAGCAGTTTGGGGGTAGGATTCACAGATACGCAGTATTTT.

The chain links TRBV4-2 to TRBJ1-1, with D possibly TRBD1 on 5 matching bases. From germline, CDR1 is LGHNA and CDR2 YNFKEQ. The ends were cut back, 4 bases at V and 5 bases at J, with 17 bases in the middle. CDR3 size: 15 residues. CDR3 DNA: TGTGCCAGCAGCCTTACGCCGGATGGGGGAACTGAAGCTTTCTTT. Its protein is CASSLTPDGGTEAFF.

With regard to this clone: In the same sample, other DNA sequences code for this CDR3. V gene TRBV19 combines with J gene TRBJ2-3; D is unclear. The V gene lost 4 bases and the J gene lost 2 bases, with 4 bases spanning the gap. Germline loops: CDR1 LNHDA, CDR2 SQIVND (reference sequence). The CDR3 runs 12 residues. The CDR3 region is CASSTYTDTQYF. CDR3 nucleotides: TGTGCCAGTAGTACCTACACAGATACGCAGTATTTT.

The chain carries TRBV6-1 and TRBJ2-1; TRBD2 is a possible D gene (6 bases). Germline V gene data show CDR1 as MNHNS and CDR2 as SASEGT. The CDR3 consists of 15 residues. The V gene lost 2 bases and the J gene lost 7 bases, with 15 bases spanning the gap. In nucleotides, the CDR3 is TGTGCCAGCAGTGAAATGCGGGGTTTCGGGAATGAGCAGTTCTTC. Amino acids: CASSEMRGFGNEQFF.

CDR3 region: CSVQSSGNTIYF. The CDR3 coding sequence is TGCAGCGTTCAGAGCTCTGGAAACACCATATATTTT. The chain is built from TRBV29-1 and TRBJ1-3, with unresolved D. The CDR3 is 12 amino acids. Between the trimmed V and J ends, which lost 5 bases and 0 bases, there was a span of 5 bases. The germline V gene encodes CDR1 SQVTM and CDR2 ANQGSEA.

This chain joins TRBV7-2 and TRBJ1-3; tentative D call: TRBD1 (6 bases). Trimming removed 4 bases from V and 4 bases from J, with 14 bases in between. The V gene's germline CDR1 is SGHTA and CDR2 FQGNSA. This CDR3 is 15 amino acids long. The CDR3 DNA is TGTGCCAGCAGCTCTCGGACAGAGCCAGGAAACACCATATATTTT. Protein: CASSSRTEPGNTIYF.

The V and J genes are TRBV7-2 and TRBJ2-1, with TRBD2 matching 8 bases. V was clipped by 5 bases and J by 2 bases; unmatched bases: 11. CDR3 size: 17 residues. Germline V CDR1 and CDR2: SGHTA, FQGNSA. The CDR3 DNA follows: TGTGCCAGCAGCCCTCGGGGTAGCGGGGACCCCTACAATGAGCAGTTCTTC. Translation gives CASSPRGSGDPYNEQFF.

This rearrangement joins TRBV5-1 to TRBJ2-2; 7 nucleotides line up with TRBD1. V shed 5 bases, J shed 0 bases, and the junction held 4 bases outside the gene matches. The CDR3 has 15 residues. The germline V gene has CDR1 SGHRS and CDR2 YFSETQ. In nucleotides, the CDR3 is TGCGCCAGCAGTAGGGACAGCGCGAACACCGGGGAGCTGTTTTTT. Translating gives CASSRDSANTGELFF.